The 20 T cell receptor beta chains below come from one sample, sequenced in a study of cytomegalovirus exposure and HLA in healthy donors. Measured with immunoSEQ multiplex PCR; TCRdb has only the in-frame clones, and not every one. The table lists 110,000 to 150,000 clones, approximately 90% of them singletons. Sequenced material: PBMCs. The receptor source for this set is a young man in good health and CMV-seronegative.

The genes are TRBV27 and TRBJ2-4, with 8 bases lining up with TRBD1. Trimming took 7 bases from V and 0 from J; bases not matched to a gene: 8. The CDR3 is made up of 16 amino acids. Germline loops: CDR1 MNHEY, CDR2 SMNVEV (reference sequence). In DNA form, the CDR3 reads TGTGCCAGCACCCCCCGGGGACAGGTAGCCAAAAACATTCAGTACTTC. Protein sequence: CASTPRGQVAKNIQYF.

This chain joins TRBV7-8 and TRBJ2-3, with unresolved D. Germline V lookup: CDR1 SGHVS, CDR2 FQNEAQ. Trimming shortened V by 1 base and J by 3 bases, and 20 bases separated the two germline ends. There are 18 residues in the CDR3. The CDR3 region has the DNA TGTGCCAGCAGCTTAGGTGACGGCAGTCGAACCAGGACAGATACGCAGTATTTT. Translation gives CASSLGDGSRTRTDTQYF.

The V call is TRBV9, the J call TRBJ2-3; 9 bases match TRBD2. This CDR3 is built from 16 residues. The V gene end was trimmed by 0 bases and the J gene end by 1 base; junction bases not matched to a gene: 3. CDR1 SGDLS and CDR2 YYNGEE come from the germline V gene. CDR3 nucleotides: TGTGCCAGCAGCGTAGGAGGCGGGGGGGGCACAGATACGCAGTATTTT. This sequence encodes CASSVGGGGGTDTQYF.

The genes are TRBV5-1 and TRBJ2-2; weak D call: TRBD1 (6 bases). CDR1 is SGHRS and CDR2 is YFSETQ in the germline V gene. The CDR3 loop spans 11 amino acids. V lost 2 bases to trimming and J lost 13 bases, with 9 bases between them. The CDR3, as DNA: TGCGCCAGCAGCTTACAGGGCCGGCTGTTTTTT. As protein: CASSLQGRLFF.

The CDR3 bases are TGTGCCAGCAGGACAGGACCGTCCTCTGGGGCCAACGTCCTGACTTTC. It specifies CASRTGPSSGANVLTF. The J gene is TRBJ2-6, the V gene TRBV7-9; D might be TRBD1 (6 bases). The germline CDR1 and CDR2 sequences are SEHNR and FQNEAQ (reference sequence). The length of the CDR3 is 16 residues. V was cut by 6 bases and J by 0 bases, with 12 bases left in between.

The chain combines TRBV27 with TRBJ1-5, with TRBD1 matching 7 bases. V shed 0 bases, J shed 0 bases, and the junction held 20 bases outside the gene matches. This CDR3 region has 22 residues. Germline CDR1 reads MNHEY; CDR2 reads SMNVEV (reference sequence). Here the CDR3 reads CASSLSRQGGPTVSHSNQPQHF. CDR3 sequence (DNA): TGTGCCAGCAGTTTATCGAGGCAGGGGGGTCCCACTGTTTCTCATAGCAATCAGCCCCAGCATTTT.

The rearrangement links TRBV7-2 to TRBJ2-6; 7 bases are shared with TRBD1. Trimming took 5 bases from V and 0 from J; bases not matched to a gene: 10. CDR3 length equals 18 residues. Germline CDR1 and CDR2: SGHTA and FQGNSA. The CDR3 here is CASSKYRGPSSGANVLTF. The CDR3 DNA reads as TGTGCCAGCAGCAAGTACAGGGGACCCTCCTCTGGGGCCAACGTCCTGACTTTC.

The chain employs TRBV14 and TRBJ2-5; 13 nucleotides line up with TRBD2. After removal of 4 bases from V and 4 bases from J, the junction contained 0 bases not matched to a gene. Germline CDR1 and CDR2: SGHDN and FVKESK. The CDR3 is 14 residues long. The CDR3 region is CASSRLAGGETQYF. CDR3 in DNA: TGTGCCAGCAGCCGACTAGCGGGAGGAGAGACCCAGTACTTC. Complete variable domain (other parts from reference TRBV14 and TRBJ2-5): EAGVTQFPSHSVIEKGQTVTLRCDPISGHDNLYWYRRVMGKEIKFLLHFVKESKQDESGMPNNRFLAERTGGTYSTLKVQPAELEDSGVYFCASSRLAGGETQYFGPGTRLLVL.

The J gene is TRBJ1-2, the V gene TRBV5-6; TRBD1 might be the D (6 bases). Germline loops: CDR1 SGHDT, CDR2 YYEEEE. This CDR3 region has 16 residues. V lost 4 bases, J lost 0 bases, and 16 bases lay in between. Written as DNA, the CDR3 is TGTGCCAGCAGCAGTCCGGACAGACATACTAACTATGGCTACACCTTC. It translates to CASSSPDRHTNYGYTF.

This clone was observed a single time. The J gene is TRBJ1-3, the V gene TRBV6-6; D remains ambiguous. Trimming removed 7 bases from V and 4 bases from J, with 17 bases in between. Per the germline V gene, CDR1 is MNHNY and CDR2 is SVGAGI (reference sequence). This CDR3 region has 15 residues. The CDR3: CASTLTRLSGNTIYF. In DNA, the CDR3 is TGTGCCAGCACCCTCACTCGACTGTCCGGAAACACCATATATTTT.

This clone is a singleton in its sample. The J gene is TRBJ2-5, the V gene TRBV12-5; D is possibly TRBD2 (6 bases). V gave up 6 bases and J gave up 4 bases, with 15 bases separating them. Germline lookup yields CDR1 LGHNT and CDR2 FRNRAP. The CDR3 is 14 amino acids. The CDR3 coding sequence is TGTGCTAGTGGGGGCGGGGCATTGGGAGAGACCCAGTACTTC. It codes for CASGGGALGETQYF.

This chain links TRBV5-4 with TRBJ1-1; the D is unclear. Per germline, CDR1 SGHNT and CDR2 YYREEE (reference sequence). The CDR3 spans 14 residues. V lost 3 bases and J lost 3, with 12 bases in between. The CDR3 here is CASSSPHRDTEAFF. In DNA form, the CDR3 reads TGTGCCAGCAGCTCACCTCACAGAGACACTGAAGCTTTCTTT.

This clone was recorded once. The V and J genes are TRBV19 and TRBJ2-2; D uncertain. V was cut by 7 bases and J by 2 bases, with 14 bases left in between. This CDR3 region has 15 residues. Germline values: CDR1 LNHDA, CDR2 SQIVND (reference sequence). The CDR3 nucleotides read TGTGCCAGTAAAGCGACTCAGCTCAACACCGGGGAGCTGTTTTTT. This gives the protein CASKATQLNTGELFF.

CDR3 sequence: CASSQDRGGVEAFF. Written as DNA, the CDR3 is TGCGCCAGCAGCCAAGATAGGGGAGGGGTTGAAGCTTTCTTT. The V and J genes are TRBV4-1 and TRBJ1-1; D possibly corresponds to TRBD1 (5 bases). Germline CDR1 reads MGHRA; CDR2 reads YSYEKL. The CDR3 totals 14 residues. Trimming pared 0 bases from V and 7 bases from J, leaving 12 bases between.

In DNA form, the CDR3 reads TGTGCCAGCAGCCCCGACAGGGAATACGCTGAAGCTTTCTTT. Protein sequence: CASSPDREYAEAFF. This rearrangement joins TRBV5-6 to TRBJ1-1; 7 bases are shared with TRBD1. J lost 6 bases, V lost 4 bases, and 9 bases had no gene match. In germline, CDR1 is SGHDT, CDR2 YYEEEE. This CDR3 is 14 amino acids long.

The chain couples TRBV30 to TRBJ2-7, with TRBD2 matching over 7 bases. CDR3 length: 11 residues. Trimming took 2 bases from V and 7 from J; bases not matched to a gene: 2. Germline assignment: CDR1 GTSNPN and CDR2 SVGIG (reference sequence). CDR3 coding DNA: TGTGCCTGGAGTTCGGGGGGAGAGCAGTACGTC. Translated, it gives CAWSSGGEQYV.

V usage is TRBV10-3 and J usage is TRBJ2-1, with TRBD2 identical over 11 bases. The junction had 2 bases not matched to a gene; V was cut back by 2 bases and J by 5 bases. Germline loops: CDR1 ENHRY, CDR2 SYGVKD. The CDR3 has 15 amino acids. The CDR3 protein is CAISEVAGGNNEQFF. The CDR3 nucleotides read TGTGCCATCAGTGAGGTAGCGGGAGGGAACAATGAGCAGTTCTTC.

The CDR3 DNA is TGTGCCAGCAGTGGCTCCCAGGGGTCTTGGACTGAAGCTTTCTTT. Amino acids: CASSGSQGSWTEAFF. The gene calls are TRBV6-1 and TRBJ1-1, with D possibly being TRBD1 (6 bases). The CDR3 totals 15 residues. V gave up 4 bases and J gave up 5 bases, with 17 bases separating them. Germline V lookup: CDR1 MNHNS, CDR2 SASEGT.

The rearrangement links TRBV18 to TRBJ2-7; perhaps TRBD2 as D (5 bases). The CDR3 spans 11 residues. Trimming took 5 bases from V and 6 from J, leaving 8 bases between them. Germline V lookup: CDR1 KGHSH, CDR2 LQKENI. The CDR3: CASSDRGEQYF. In DNA form, the CDR3 reads TGTGCCAGCTCAGATCGGGGCGAGCAGTACTTC.

The gene calls are TRBV5-1 and TRBJ1-1; D gene uncertain. The germline V gene has CDR1 SGHRS and CDR2 YFSETQ. Trimming removed 0 bases from V and 1 base from J, with 7 bases in between. The CDR3 runs 14 residues. For the CDR3, the DNA is TGCGCCAGCAGCTTGGACACCAAGAACACTGAAGCTTTCTTT. Residues: CASSLDTKNTEAFF.